The 18 T cell receptor beta chains below come from one sample, sequenced in a study of technical replicates of blood from a handful of donors. The data were produced by immunoSEQ multiplex PCR, yet TCRdb's version contains in-frame clones alone and is incomplete. This sample has over 80,000 clones, with approximately 96% found just once. Sequencing was carried out using T cells isolated from PBMCs. These receptors came from a human donor in good health.

V and J are TRBV28 and TRBJ2-7; D may be TRBD2 (7 bases). The CDR3 runs 15 residues. The germline V gene has CDR1 MDHEN and CDR2 SYDVKM. Trimming removed 3 bases from V and 1 base from J, with 13 bases in between. The CDR3 loop is CASSFPGGHSYEQYF. The CDR3, as DNA: TGTGCCAGCAGTTTCCCGGGGGGCCATTCCTACGAGCAGTACTTC.

The chain carries TRBV19 and TRBJ1-5; D remains unclear. V was trimmed by 1 base and J by 9 bases, leaving 7 bases between them. The CDR3 extends over 12 amino acids. CDR1 and CDR2 from the germline V gene are LNHDA and SQIVND (reference sequence). CDR3 region: CASSIVAGPQHF. Here the CDR3 DNA reads TGTGCCAGTAGTATAGTCGCCGGGCCCCAGCATTTT.

This chain links TRBV7-9 with TRBJ2-1, with unresolved D. Germline V CDR1 and CDR2: SEHNR, FQNEAQ (reference sequence). CDR3 size: 13 residues. The V gene lost 10 bases and the J gene lost 7 bases, with 17 bases spanning the gap. The CDR3 is CAIESTEYNEQFF. CDR3 DNA sequence: TGTGCCATCGAGTCCACGGAGTATAATGAGCAGTTCTTC.

The rearrangement links TRBV7-6 to TRBJ1-1; 8 bases map to TRBD1. This CDR3 spans 12 amino acids. The germline V gene has CDR1 SGHVS and CDR2 FNYEAQ. V lost 4 bases to trimming and J lost 8 bases; unmatched junction nucleotides: 3. Here the CDR3 DNA reads TGTGCCAGCAGCTCGGGGGACAGGGAAGCTTTCTTT. Translating it yields CASSSGDREAFF.

For this clone: At one of its ends the junction is not consistent with the germline gene, which may arise from a read error. This sample also contains other DNA sequences that code for the same CDR3. The J gene is TRBJ2-5, the V gene TRBV7-3; D gene uncertain. This CDR3 spans 13 amino acids. Germline CDR1 is SGHTA and CDR2 is FQGTGA. This chain's CDR3 is CASSSPHEETQYF. The CDR3, as DNA: TGTGCCAGCAGCTCCCCACATGAAGAGACTCAGTACTTC. Complete variable domain (other parts from reference TRBV7-3 and TRBJ2-5): GAGVSQTPSNKVTEKGKYVELRCDPISGHTALYWYRQSLGQGPEFLIYFQGTGAADDSGLPNDRFFAVRPEGSVSTLKIQRTERGDSAVYLCASSSPHEETQYFGPGTRLLVL.

The J gene is TRBJ2-1, the V gene TRBV5-1, with 15 bases matching TRBD2. V lost 0 bases, J lost 5 bases, and 3 bases stayed unmatched. The germline CDR1 and CDR2 sequences are SGHRS and YFSETQ. This CDR3 contains 17 residues. CDR3 amino acids: CASSLAGLAGGNNEQFF. The DNA of the CDR3 is TGCGCCAGCAGCTTGGCGGGACTAGCGGGAGGAAACAATGAGCAGTTCTTC.

This sequence joins TRBV18 and TRBJ1-5, with 9 bases that match TRBD1. With V trimmed by 5 bases and J by 4 bases, 15 bases remained unmatched. This CDR3 contains 18 residues. Germline V gene data show CDR1 as KGHSH and CDR2 as LQKENI. CDR3 DNA: TGTGCCAGCTCAACAGCCGGACAAGGGACAGGGCGAAATCAGCCCCAGCATTTT. Protein product: CASSTAGQGTGRNQPQHF.

The V call is TRBV2, the J call TRBJ2-3, with D tentatively TRBD2 (7 bases). The CDR3 is made up of 14 amino acids. Germline V CDR1 and CDR2: SNHLY, FYNNEI. The ends were cut back, 3 bases at V and 5 bases at J, with 12 bases in the middle. The CDR3 region has the DNA TGTGCCAGCAGTGAGGGGGGGGGCAGAGATACGCAGTATTTT. Amino acids: CASSEGGGRDTQYF.

CDR3 residues: CASSVQEHQPQHF. CDR3 sequence (DNA): TGTGCCAGCAGCGTACAAGAGCATCAGCCCCAGCATTTT. The chain couples TRBV9 to TRBJ1-5, with D unresolved. V was clipped by 1 base and J by 5 bases, with 7 bases between them. CDR3 length: 13 amino acids. The V gene's germline CDR1 is SGDLS and CDR2 YYNGEE.

This chain connects TRBV2 to TRBJ1-5; possible D gene TRBD1, 6 bases. The CDR3 has 15 residues. The V gene lost 8 bases and the J gene lost 5 bases, with 19 bases spanning the gap. Germline CDR1 reads SNHLY; CDR2 reads FYNNEI. CDR3 region: CASGGTPLGHQPQHF. The DNA of the CDR3 is TGTGCCAGCGGGGGCACTCCTTTGGGTCATCAGCCCCAGCATTTT.

The chain is built from TRBV30 and TRBJ1-5; TRBD1 agrees at 10 bases. This CDR3 has 17 residues. V lost 1 base to trimming and J lost 4 bases; unmatched junction nucleotides: 10. Germline V lookup: CDR1 GTSNPN, CDR2 SVGIG (reference sequence). The CDR3 DNA reads TGTGCCTGGAGTGGGGGGACAGGGGTCTTGATTAATCAGCCCCAGCATTTT. It translates to CAWSGGTGVLINQPQHF.

The chain has TRBV28 and TRBJ1-4; no definite D call. CDR3 length equals 15 residues. Between the trimmed V and J ends, which lost 4 bases and 0 bases, there was a span of 9 bases. CDR1 and CDR2 from the germline V gene are MDHEN and SYDVKM. For the CDR3, the DNA is TGTGCCAGCAGTTGGCGGGGAGCAACTAATGAAAAACTGTTTTTT. Protein sequence: CASSWRGATNEKLFF.

The V gene is TRBV5-1, the J gene TRBJ2-1; weak D call: TRBD1 (7 bases). Trimming removed 3 bases at V and 6 bases at J, with 13 bases between. The CDR3 has 14 amino acids. Germline CDR1 reads SGHRS; CDR2 reads YFSETQ. CDR3 nucleotide sequence: TGCGCCAGCAGCTCCAGGGGGGCGCCCAATGAGCAGTTCTTC. Protein: CASSSRGAPNEQFF.

The J gene is TRBJ2-5, the V gene TRBV7-9; TRBD1 might be the D (6 bases). The V gene's germline CDR1 is SEHNR and CDR2 FQNEAQ (reference sequence). CDR3 size: 15 residues. V was pared by 1 base and J by 5 bases, with 14 bases between. CDR3 DNA sequence: TGTGCCAGCAGCTTAGAAGGGACAAGGGCTGAGACCCAGTACTTC. Protein: CASSLEGTRAETQYF.

The chain is built from TRBV19 and TRBJ1-1; 8 bases fit TRBD1. This CDR3 is 15 amino acids long. CDR1 is LNHDA and CDR2 is SQIVND in the germline V gene (reference sequence). J was trimmed by 7 bases and V by 0 bases; bases with no gene match: 7. CDR3: CASSIEAGGIYEAFF. CDR3 coding DNA: TGTGCCAGTAGTATAGAGGCAGGGGGCATATATGAAGCTTTCTTT.

The chain joins TRBV5-1 to TRBJ2-1, with TRBD2 matching 10 bases. The CDR3 runs 15 residues. V gave up 2 bases and J gave up 2 bases; unmatched junction bases: 1. The germline gives CDR1 SGHRS, CDR2 YFSETQ. CDR3 DNA sequence: TGCGCCAGCAGCTTAAGCGGGAGGGCCTACAATGAGCAGTTCTTC. Residues: CASSLSGRAYNEQFF.

This clone is a singleton in its sample. The genes are TRBV6-1 and TRBJ2-3; D might be TRBD2 (7 bases). Germline assignment: CDR1 MNHNS and CDR2 SASEGT. This CDR3 region has 15 residues. V was trimmed by 2 bases and J by 3 bases, leaving 12 bases between them. The CDR3 protein is CASSEQGRGTDTQYF. The CDR3 DNA follows: TGTGCCAGCAGTGAACAGGGGCGGGGGACAGATACGCAGTATTTT.

This clone was observed a single time. This chain links TRBV15 with TRBJ1-2; 7 bases match TRBD1. CDR1 is LNHNV and CDR2 is YYDKDF in the germline V gene (reference sequence). This CDR3 is built from 16 residues. V shed 6 bases and J 0 bases; nucleotides not matched to a gene: 10. CDR3 protein: CATSPRTGRSNYGYTF. The CDR3 DNA reads as TGTGCCACCAGTCCCCGGACAGGCCGTTCTAACTATGGCTACACCTTC.